These 10 T cell receptor beta chains were sequenced from one sample in a study of blood T cells in healthy people across ages. Combining a sample-barcoded 5' primer with a J-beta primer mix, a second PCR ran for 7 to 11 cycles. MiXCR, applied by TCRdb to the 5' RACE reads, yields one record per CDR3 protein. In the table there are roughly 720,000 distinct CDR3 sequences, roughly 50% of which are singletons. Specimen: blood. The source is an elderly man in good health.

V and J are TRBV25-1 and TRBJ1-5; D remains unclear. Germline CDR1 MGHDK, CDR2 SYGVNS. CDR3 size: 12 residues. V shed 6 bases and J shed 9 bases, with 12 bases lying between them. For the CDR3, the DNA is TGTGCCAGCAGCGGCGGGGAGTTGCCCCAGCATTTT. Translating it yields CASSGGELPQHF.

The gene calls are TRBV7-2 and TRBJ2-3, with a possible D match to TRBD1 (6 bases). V lost 3 bases and J 14 bases, leaving 21 bases between the germline ends. The germline CDR1 and CDR2 sequences are SGHTA and FQGNSA. The CDR3 runs 14 residues. The CDR3 protein is CASSFPGEYRYAYF. In nucleotides, the CDR3 is TGTGCCAGCAGCTTCCCAGGGGAGTACAGATACGCGTATTTT.

J is TRBJ2-1 and V is TRBV3-1; 10 bases are shared with TRBD2. With 4 bases clipped from V and 10 bases from J, the junction kept 16 bases outside the gene matches. This CDR3 is 17 amino acids long. The V gene's germline CDR1 is LGHDT and CDR2 YNNKEL (reference sequence). The CDR3: CASSRNTGTSALGEQFF. In nucleotides, the CDR3 is TGTGCCAGCAGCCGCAATACCGGGACTAGCGCTCTTGGGGAGCAGTTCTTC.

The V gene is TRBV12-3 or TRBV12-4, the J gene TRBJ2-1; D may match TRBD1 or TRBD2 (5 bases each). V lost 5 bases and J lost 8, with 10 bases in between. The CDR3 covers 12 residues. CDR3 residues: CASSVRGDEQFF. In nucleotides, the CDR3 is TGTGCCAGCAGTGTCCGGGGCGATGAGCAGTTCTTC.

This clonotype has a handful of counts. The chain has TRBV5-6 and TRBJ2-4, with 7 bases identical to TRBD1. The germline V gene encodes CDR1 SGHDT and CDR2 YYEEEE. The length of the CDR3 is 15 residues. With 4 bases clipped from V and 10 bases from J, the junction kept 14 bases outside the gene matches. The CDR3 loop reads CASSQRDSLTWIQYF. The CDR3 bases are TGTGCCAGCAGCCAAAGGGACAGCCTAACGTGGATTCAGTACTTC.

As for this clonotype: A read error may produce the germline difference seen at one junction end. This chain joins TRBV10-3 and TRBJ2-1; TRBD1 matches at 10 bases. Germline V gene lookup returns CDR1 ENHRY and CDR2 SYGVKD. The CDR3 has 13 amino acids. This CDR3 is CTITDRGRDEQFF. Written as DNA, the CDR3 is TGTACCATCACCGACAGGGGGCGCGATGAGCAGTTCTTC.

This clonotype was observed a few times. V and J are TRBV3-1 and TRBJ2-4; possibly TRBD1 for D (5 bases). The V end was cut by 3 bases, the J end by 8 bases, with 20 bases between. CDR1 and CDR2 (germline): LGHDT, YNNKEL (reference sequence). This CDR3 spans 16 amino acids. The DNA for the CDR3 is TGTGCCAGCAGCCACACACTACCTAGGGGCCGAGACATTCAGTACTTC. Amino acid sequence: CASSHTLPRGRDIQYF.

This clonotype occurred a few times. The rearrangement joins TRBV6-5 to TRBJ2-1; D not certain. Germline CDR1 and CDR2: MNHEY and SVGAGI. CDR3 size: 13 residues. Trimming removed 10 bases at V and 5 bases at J, with 15 bases between. This CDR3 is CATLAAIHNEQFF. CDR3 DNA: TGTGCCACCCTCGCGGCCATCCACAATGAGCAGTTCTTC.

At least ten counts were recorded for this clonotype. The chain uses TRBV29-1 and TRBJ2-5, with D possibly being TRBD1 (6 bases). The germline gives CDR1 SQVTM, CDR2 ANQGSEA. The CDR3 loop spans 17 amino acids. V shed 5 bases and J shed 5 bases, with 27 bases lying between them. The DNA of the CDR3 is TGCAGCGTTCCCAGGGGTAGGGAAAGAGCCTCGAGGGAGACCCAGTACTTC. Encoded protein: CSVPRGRERASRETQYF.

This clonotype was seen more than once but under ten times. The V gene is TRBV5-1, the J gene TRBJ2-5; perhaps TRBD1 as D (7 bases). CDR1 is SGHRS, CDR2 YFSETQ, per germline. V was cut by 1 base and J by 2 bases, with 15 bases left in between. The CDR3 contains 16 residues. The CDR3: CASSLYRGTEQETQYF. The CDR3 coding sequence is TGCGCCAGCAGCTTGTATCGGGGGACAGAACAAGAGACCCAGTACTTC.